The source of this T cell receptor beta chain is a study of human thymus T cells. Study-wide results and limits: Seemingly biased V and J gene usage marked thymic and blood repertoires.

This table comes from immunoSEQ multiplex PCR, and its TCRdb copy is limited to in-frame clones, with some not included. The sample lists some 46,000 clones, 90% to 95% seen once, with 0.095% to 0.15% in the top ten. The germline CDR1 and CDR2 sequences are MNHNY and SVGAGI (reference sequence). The V end was cut by 4 bases, the J end by 8 bases, with 14 bases between. The CDR3 is 14 amino acids. Healthy Finnish infants undergoing corrective surgery for congenital heart defects were the donors. Blood DNA came from all available leukocytes, not a fixed cell number. As for this clone: Antigen: not known.

This receptor was identified in a boy less than two years old with a congenital heart defect but otherwise immunologically healthy. The source material was blood. V is TRBV6-6 and J is TRBJ2-2; D is possibly TRBD2 (5 bases). CDR3 DNA: TGTGCCAGCAGTTCCCAGGACTCGAGGGGGGAGCTGTTTTTT. Translated: CASSSQDSRGELFF.